Sequencing of this TCR beta chain was carried out in a study of post-analysis software for immune sequencing data. Study-wide context: Relapsing-remitting, secondary progressive and progressive-relapsing forms of multiple sclerosis all featured among disease courses. Regarding the study as a whole: Among five TRBV segments more frequent in patients than controls were TRBV5-6, TRBV5-1 and TRBV20-1.

This CDR3 is built from 17 residues. Trimming took off 2 bases at V and 4 bases at J, with 20 bases between the two ends. The germline gives CDR1 KGHSH, CDR2 LQKENI. This clonotype appeared many times. Its antigen is as yet unknown. Unique molecular identifiers featured in each of the TCR beta cDNA libraries. MiXCR, applied by TCRdb to the PCR reads, yields one record per CDR3 protein. The sample shows around 190,000 distinct CDR3 sequences, 25% to 30% of them seen only once. Sequenced material: blood. The rearrangement joins TRBV18 to TRBJ1-2; tentatively, D is TRBD1 (6 bases). This sequence originates from a girl younger than 18 with multiple sclerosis. The CDR3 loop reads CASSPGPTGESIYGYTF. The CDR3 DNA sequence: TGTGCCAGCTCACCAGGTCCGACAGGCGAATCGATCTATGGCTACACCTTC.